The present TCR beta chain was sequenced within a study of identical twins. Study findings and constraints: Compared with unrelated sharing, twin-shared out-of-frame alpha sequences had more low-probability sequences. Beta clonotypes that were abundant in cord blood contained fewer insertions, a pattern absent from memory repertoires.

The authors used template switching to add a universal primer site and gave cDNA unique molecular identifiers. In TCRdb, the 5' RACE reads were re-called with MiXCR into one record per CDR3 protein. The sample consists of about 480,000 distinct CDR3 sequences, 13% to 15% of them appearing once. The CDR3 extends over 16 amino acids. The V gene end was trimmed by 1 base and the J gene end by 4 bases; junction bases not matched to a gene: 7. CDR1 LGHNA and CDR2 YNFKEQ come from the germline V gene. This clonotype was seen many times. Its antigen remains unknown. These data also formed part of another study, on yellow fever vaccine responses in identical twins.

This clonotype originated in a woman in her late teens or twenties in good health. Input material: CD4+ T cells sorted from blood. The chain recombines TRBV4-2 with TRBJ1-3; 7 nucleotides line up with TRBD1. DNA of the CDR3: TGTGCCAGCAGCCAAGCCTTTCGACAGGGAGGAAACACCATATATTTT. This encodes CASSQAFRQGGNTIYF.